This T cell receptor (beta chain) was recorded in a study of response to subunit inactivated influenza vaccine. Study-wide results and limits: The authors proposed limited new T cell recruitment per seasonal influenza vaccination.

TCRdb independently ran MiXCR on the RT-PCR reads; one entry per CDR3 protein. The sample has hundreds of thousands of distinct CDR3 sequences, under 20% seen once; the top ten hold about a tenth. V trimming: 2 bases; J trimming: 9 bases; junction bases outside the gene matches: 7. The CDR3 totals 15 residues. Germline CDR1 MNHEY, CDR2 SVGAGI. Concerning this clonotype: Its antigen is still unknown.

This specimen was PBMCs from blood, taken more than 4 days after vaccination. The chain uses TRBV6-5 and TRBJ1-6; 7 bases align to TRBD1. The receptor was derived from a man aged 45-60 years who received an inactivated influenza vaccine. CDR3: CASSYKTGRGSPLHF. The CDR3, as DNA: TGTGCCAGCAGTTACAAGACAGGGAGGGGTTCACCCCTCCACTTT.